A single T cell receptor beta chain is shown here with its context. This sample was included in a study of technical replicates of blood from a handful of donors. The CDR3 covers 12 residues. The germline V gene encodes CDR1 LNHNV and CDR2 YYDKDF (reference sequence). The V end lost 1 base, the J end lost 9 bases, and 8 bases lay between the germline ends. Sequencing used immunoSEQ multiplex PCR; TCRdb keeps in-frame clones, though not all of them. The table has about 76,000 clones, 75% to 95% seen once. Specimen: T cells isolated from PBMCs. The chain uses TRBV15 and TRBJ2-3; D not certain. This clonotype was obtained from a human donor in good health. DNA for the CDR3: TGTGCCACCAGCAGAGTTGACGGGACGCAGTATTTT. It encodes CATSRVDGTQYF.